The sample holds a few counts of the clone carrying this T cell receptor beta chain. The PCR employed 60 Vbeta primers together with 13 Jbeta primers. Using immunoSEQ multiplex PCR, the repertoire was profiled, and TCRdb retains in-frame clones only, with some absent. The table lists 100,000 to 150,000 clones, roughly 82% of them singletons, with 0.95% to 1.5% in the top ten. This CDR3 has 17 residues. Germline CDR1 KGHSH, CDR2 LQKENI. V lost 11 bases and J lost 0; bases outside the gene matches: 9. This sample was included in a study of cytomegalovirus exposure and HLA in healthy donors. The gene calls are TRBV18 and TRBJ2-6, with 11 nucleotides matching TRBD1. The TCR was taken from a boy younger than 18 in good health and CMV-seronegative. The sequencing input was PBMCs. The CDR3 loop is CAGYGQGASSGANVLTF. CDR3 sequence (DNA): TGTGCCGGATATGGACAGGGGGCATCCTCTGGGGCCAACGTCCTGACTTTC.